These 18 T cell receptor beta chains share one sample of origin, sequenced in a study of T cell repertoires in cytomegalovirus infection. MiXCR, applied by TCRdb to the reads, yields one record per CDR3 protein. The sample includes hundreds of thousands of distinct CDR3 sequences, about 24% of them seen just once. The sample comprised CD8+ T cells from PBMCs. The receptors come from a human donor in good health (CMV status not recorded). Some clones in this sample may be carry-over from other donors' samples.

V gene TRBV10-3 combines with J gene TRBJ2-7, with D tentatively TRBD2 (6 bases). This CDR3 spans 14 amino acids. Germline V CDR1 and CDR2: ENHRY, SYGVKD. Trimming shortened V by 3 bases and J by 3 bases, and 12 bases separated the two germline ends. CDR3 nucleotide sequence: TGTGCCATCAGTGACTGGGACTCCGGCTACGAGCAGTACTTC. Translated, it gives CAISDWDSGYEQYF.

This CDR3 is CAISESMVGEYNEQFF. DNA for the CDR3: TGTGCCATCAGTGAGTCGATGGTGGGAGAGTACAATGAGCAGTTCTTC. The V call is TRBV10-3, the J call TRBJ2-1; possibly TRBD2 for D (5 bases). This CDR3 spans 16 amino acids. From germline, CDR1 is ENHRY and CDR2 SYGVKD. Trimming took off 0 bases at V and 4 bases at J, with 13 bases between the two ends.

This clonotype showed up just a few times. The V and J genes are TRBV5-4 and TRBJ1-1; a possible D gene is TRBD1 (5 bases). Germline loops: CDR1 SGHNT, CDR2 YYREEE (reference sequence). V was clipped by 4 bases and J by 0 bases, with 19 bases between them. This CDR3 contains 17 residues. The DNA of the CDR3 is TGTGCCAGCAGCCCACCCCTTTTAGGGACCTTGAACACTGAAGCTTTCTTT. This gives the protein CASSPPLLGTLNTEAFF.

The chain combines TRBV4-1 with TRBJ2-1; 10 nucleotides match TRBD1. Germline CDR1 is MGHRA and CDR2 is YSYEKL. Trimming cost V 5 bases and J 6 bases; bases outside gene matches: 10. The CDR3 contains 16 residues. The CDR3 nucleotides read TGCGCCAGCAGCTCCCGGGACAGGGGATTCTTCAATGAGCAGTTCTTC. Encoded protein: CASSSRDRGFFNEQFF.

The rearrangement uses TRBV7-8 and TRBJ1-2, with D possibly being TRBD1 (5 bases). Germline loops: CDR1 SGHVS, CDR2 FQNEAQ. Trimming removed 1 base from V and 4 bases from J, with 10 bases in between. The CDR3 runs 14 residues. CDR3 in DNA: TGTGCCAGCAGCTTAGGGCAGGACACCTATGGCTACACCTTC. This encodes CASSLGQDTYGYTF.

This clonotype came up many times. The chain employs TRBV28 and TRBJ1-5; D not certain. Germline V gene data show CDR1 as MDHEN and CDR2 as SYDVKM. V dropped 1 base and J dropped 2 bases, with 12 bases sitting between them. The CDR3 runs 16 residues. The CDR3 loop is CASSLLALGGNQPQHF. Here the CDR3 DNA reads TGTGCCAGCAGTTTATTGGCCCTTGGAGGCAATCAGCCCCAGCATTTT.

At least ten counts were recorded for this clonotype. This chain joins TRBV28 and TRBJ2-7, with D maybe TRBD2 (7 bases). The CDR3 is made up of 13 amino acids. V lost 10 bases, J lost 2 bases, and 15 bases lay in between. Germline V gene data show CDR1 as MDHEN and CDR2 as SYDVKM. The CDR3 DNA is TGTGCCACCAACCGGGGGGCTACCTACGAGCAGTACTTC. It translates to CATNRGATYEQYF.

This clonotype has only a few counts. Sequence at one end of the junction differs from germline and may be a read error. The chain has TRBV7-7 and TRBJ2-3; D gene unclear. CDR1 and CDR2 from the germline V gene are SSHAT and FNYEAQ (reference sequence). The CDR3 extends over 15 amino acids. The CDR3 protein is CASSDPSLGGDTQYF. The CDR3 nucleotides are TGTGCTAGCAGCGACCCCTCACTGGGCGGAGATACGCAGTATTTT.

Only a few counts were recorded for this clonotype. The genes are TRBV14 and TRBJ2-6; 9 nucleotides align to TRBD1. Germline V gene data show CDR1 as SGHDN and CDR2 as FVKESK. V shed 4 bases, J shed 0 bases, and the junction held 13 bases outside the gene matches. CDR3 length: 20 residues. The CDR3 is CASSPDLGQGPYSGANVLTF. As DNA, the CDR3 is TGTGCCAGCAGCCCCGACCTCGGACAGGGGCCTTACTCTGGGGCCAACGTCCTGACTTTC.

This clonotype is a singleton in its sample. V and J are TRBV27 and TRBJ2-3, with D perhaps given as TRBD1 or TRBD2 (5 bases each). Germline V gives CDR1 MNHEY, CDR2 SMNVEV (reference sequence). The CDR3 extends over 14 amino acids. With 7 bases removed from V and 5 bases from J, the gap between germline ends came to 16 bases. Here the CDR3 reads CASTQLGERDTQYF. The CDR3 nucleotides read TGTGCCAGCACTCAGTTGGGGGAGCGAGATACGCAGTATTTT.

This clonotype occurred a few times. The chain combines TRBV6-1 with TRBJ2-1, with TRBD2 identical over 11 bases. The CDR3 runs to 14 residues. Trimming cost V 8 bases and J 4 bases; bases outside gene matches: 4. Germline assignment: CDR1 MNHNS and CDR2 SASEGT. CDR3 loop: CASGGLADYNEQFF. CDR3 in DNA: TGTGCCAGCGGGGGACTAGCGGATTACAATGAGCAGTTCTTC.

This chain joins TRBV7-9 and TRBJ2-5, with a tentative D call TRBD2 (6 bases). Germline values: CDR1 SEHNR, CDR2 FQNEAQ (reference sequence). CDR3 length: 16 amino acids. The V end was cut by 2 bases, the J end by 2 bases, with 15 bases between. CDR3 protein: CASSLKGGVVQETQYF. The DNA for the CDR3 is TGTGCCAGCAGCTTAAAAGGAGGGGTCGTTCAAGAGACCCAGTACTTC.

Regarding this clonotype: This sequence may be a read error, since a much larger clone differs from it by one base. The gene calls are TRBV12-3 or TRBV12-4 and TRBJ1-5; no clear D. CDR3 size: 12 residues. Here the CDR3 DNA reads TGTACCAGCACTGAGTTCAATCAGCCCCAGCATTTT. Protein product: CTSTEFNQPQHF.

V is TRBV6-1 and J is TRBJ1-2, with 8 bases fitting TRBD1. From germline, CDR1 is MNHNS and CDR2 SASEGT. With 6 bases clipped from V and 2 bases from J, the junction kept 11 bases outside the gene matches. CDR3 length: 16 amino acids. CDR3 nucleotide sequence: TGTGCCAGCAGCTCGCTCACAGGGGGAAGGAACTATGGCTACACCTTC. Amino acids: CASSSLTGGRNYGYTF.

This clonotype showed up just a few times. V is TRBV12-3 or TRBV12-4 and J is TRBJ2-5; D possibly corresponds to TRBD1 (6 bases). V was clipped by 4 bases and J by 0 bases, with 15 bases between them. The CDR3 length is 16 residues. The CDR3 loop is CASSSSATGDQETQYF. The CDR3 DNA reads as TGTGCCAGCAGTTCGTCTGCGACAGGTGACCAAGAGACCCAGTACTTC.

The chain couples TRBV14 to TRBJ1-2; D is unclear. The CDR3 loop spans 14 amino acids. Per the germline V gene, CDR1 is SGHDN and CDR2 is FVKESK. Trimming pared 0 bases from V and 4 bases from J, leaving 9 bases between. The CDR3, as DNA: TGTGCCAGCAGCCAAGATTGGGGTTTCTATGGCTACACCTTC. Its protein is CASSQDWGFYGYTF.

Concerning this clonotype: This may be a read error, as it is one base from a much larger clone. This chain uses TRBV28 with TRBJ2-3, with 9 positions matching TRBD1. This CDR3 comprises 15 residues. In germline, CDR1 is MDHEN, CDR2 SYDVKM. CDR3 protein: CANSSGTGSTDTQYF. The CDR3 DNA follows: TGTGCCAACAGTTCCGGGACAGGGTCCACAGATACGCAGTATTTT.

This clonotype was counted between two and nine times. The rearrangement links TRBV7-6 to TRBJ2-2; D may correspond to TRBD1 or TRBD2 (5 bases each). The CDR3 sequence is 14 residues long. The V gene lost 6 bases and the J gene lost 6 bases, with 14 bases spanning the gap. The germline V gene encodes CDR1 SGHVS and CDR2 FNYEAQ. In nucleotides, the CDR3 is TGTGCCAGCAGTCTGAAGTGGGGGTCCGGGGAGCTGTTTTTT. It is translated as CASSLKWGSGELFF.